The 12 T cell receptor beta chains given below trace back to one sample, sequenced in a study of T cell responses to AZD1222 COVID-19 vaccine (dated by TCRdb to about 2021). The time point label corresponds to: baseline before first vaccination. Libraries were made using the immunoSEQ multiplex PCR assay. TCRdb's version of the immuneACCESS table is confined to in-frame rearrangements and falls short of the full clone set. An unresolved V gene accounts for under half of the shortfall where checked; the remainder is of unknown origin. For this sample the table gives about 140,000 clones, of which around 92% were detected only once. Jointly, the top ten make up 1.3% to 1.5% of the sample. This specimen consisted of peripheral blood, obtained on day 0 of AZD1222 vaccination. The source of these receptors is an adult in good health.

A single count supports this clone. The V gene is TRBV19, the J gene TRBJ1-1, with D possibly matching TRBD1 (5 bases). The germline V and J ends were trimmed by 0 bases and 0 bases, with 14 bases remaining between them. This CDR3 comprises 17 residues. Germline assignment: CDR1 LNHDA and CDR2 SQIVND (reference sequence). Written as DNA, the CDR3 is TGTGCCAGTAGTATAGATAGGGCACAGGTGGTGAACACTGAAGCTTTCTTT. Amino acids: CASSIDRAQVVNTEAFF.

This chain links TRBV19 with TRBJ1-1; 8 nucleotides line up with TRBD1. This CDR3 comprises 14 residues. CDR1 is LNHDA and CDR2 is SQIVND in the germline V gene (reference sequence). The J segment lost 4 bases and the V segment lost 5 bases, leaving 6 bases of the junction unmatched. Here the CDR3 reads CASSPGGTGTEAFF. Written as DNA, the CDR3 is TGTGCCAGTAGTCCCGGCGGGACAGGCACTGAAGCTTTCTTT.

This chain joins TRBV30 and TRBJ2-1; D gene unclear. Trimming shortened V by 0 bases and J by 7 bases, and 10 bases separated the two germline ends. Germline V gene lookup returns CDR1 GTSNPN and CDR2 SVGIG (reference sequence). The CDR3 contains 13 residues. Here the CDR3 DNA reads TGTGCCTGGAGTGTACTGACCGCGAATGAGCAGTTCTTC. Encoded protein: CAWSVLTANEQFF.

V is TRBV7-9 and J is TRBJ2-7; 7 bases fit TRBD2. Germline V lookup: CDR1 SEHNR, CDR2 FQNEAQ (reference sequence). The CDR3 loop spans 16 amino acids. The V segment lost 5 bases and the J segment 3 bases; nucleotides outside the gene matches: 13. CDR3: CASSQRMGGWRYEQYF. The DNA of the CDR3 is TGTGCCAGCAGCCAGCGTATGGGAGGGTGGCGCTACGAGCAGTACTTC.

The V call is TRBV6-4, the J call TRBJ2-3; D tentatively fits TRBD1 or TRBD2 (5 bases each). The CDR3 runs to 15 residues. V was cut by 8 bases and J by 1 base, with 16 bases left in between. Germline-derived CDR1 and CDR2 are MRHNA and SNTAGT. The CDR3: CASRLDGARTDTQYF. CDR3 sequence (DNA): TGTGCCAGCCGACTCGACGGGGCGCGCACAGATACGCAGTATTTT.

The V gene is TRBV2, the J gene TRBJ1-4; D uncertain. The CDR3 runs to 14 residues. The V and J ends lost 7 bases and 8 bases respectively, with 17 bases between them. Germline V CDR1 and CDR2: SNHLY, FYNNEI. The CDR3 DNA is TGTGCCAGCACAAATGGACCAGGAGGCGAAAAACTGTTTTTT. Residues: CASTNGPGGEKLFF.

The genes are TRBV9 and TRBJ2-7; D remains unclear. Germline V gene sequence: CDR1 SGDLS, CDR2 YYNGEE. The ends were cut back, 0 bases at V and 1 base at J, with 5 bases in the middle. CDR3 size: 13 residues. The CDR3 DNA reads TGTGCCAGCAGCGTAGGCCCATCCTACGAGCAGTACTTC. As protein: CASSVGPSYEQYF.

The rearrangement links TRBV5-4 to TRBJ1-2; perhaps TRBD1 as D (5 bases). This CDR3 region has 12 residues. Trimming stripped 0 bases from V and 5 bases from J, with 5 bases between. In germline, CDR1 is SGHNT, CDR2 YYREEE (reference sequence). CDR3 loop: CASSLGQYGYTF. For the CDR3, the DNA is TGTGCCAGCAGCTTGGGACAGTATGGCTACACCTTC.

This sequence joins TRBV5-1 and TRBJ2-4, with D possibly being TRBD1 (6 bases). Germline CDR1 SGHRS, CDR2 YFSETQ. The germline V and J ends were trimmed by 5 bases and 2 bases, with 11 bases remaining between them. The CDR3 length is 14 residues. DNA of the CDR3: TGCGCCAGCAGTCCAGGGGAATCCAAAAACATTCAGTACTTC. This translates into CASSPGESKNIQYF.

V is TRBV4-1 and J is TRBJ1-5; D remains unclear. Germline values: CDR1 MGHRA, CDR2 YSYEKL. The germline V and J ends were trimmed by 2 bases and 3 bases, with 5 bases remaining between them. The CDR3 contains 13 residues. The CDR3 protein is CASSQTYNQPQHF. The CDR3 DNA follows: TGCGCCAGCAGCCAAACCTACAATCAGCCCCAGCATTTT.

The genes are TRBV3-1 (or the pseudogene TRBV3-2) and TRBJ2-1; D remains ambiguous. V was cut by 4 bases and J by 8 bases, with 6 bases left in between. The CDR3 covers 11 residues. CDR1 and CDR2 from the germline V gene are LGHDT and YNNKEL (reference sequence). The CDR3: CASSLLDEQFF. The CDR3, as DNA: TGTGCCAGCAGCCTACTTGATGAGCAGTTCTTC.

V and J are TRBV19 and TRBJ2-7; 9 bases are a match to TRBD2. Germline CDR1 and CDR2: LNHDA and SQIVND (reference sequence). This CDR3 comprises 14 residues. J lost 3 bases, V lost 3 bases, and 3 bases had no gene match. The CDR3, as DNA: TGTGCCAGTAGTATGTCACTAGCGGGCTACGAGCAGTACTTC. Translation gives CASSMSLAGYEQYF.